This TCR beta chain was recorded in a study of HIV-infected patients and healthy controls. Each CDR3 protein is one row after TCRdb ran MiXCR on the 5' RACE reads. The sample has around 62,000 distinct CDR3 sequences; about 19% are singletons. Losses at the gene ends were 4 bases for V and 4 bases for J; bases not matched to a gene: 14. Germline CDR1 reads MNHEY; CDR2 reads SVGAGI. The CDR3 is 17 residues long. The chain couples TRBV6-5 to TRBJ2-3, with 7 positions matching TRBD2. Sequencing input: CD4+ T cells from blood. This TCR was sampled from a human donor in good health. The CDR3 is CASSWGTKRGRPDTQYF. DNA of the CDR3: TGTGCCAGCAGTTGGGGGACTAAGCGGGGACGCCCAGATACGCAGTATTTT.